This paragraph reports one T cell receptor beta chain. This clone was detected once. It lacks a known antigen. The record has no base qualities; no much larger clone is one base away. The junction shows trimming of 1 base on V and 5 bases on J, plus 2 bases between the germline ends. The CDR3 covers 11 residues, taking in both the cysteine and the phenylalanine. Only the CDR3 portion is preserved as DNA: 33 bases, with reading frame beginning at the first base. Via the germline V gene, CDR1 is SGHAT and CDR2 FQNNGV. To sequence the TCRbeta CDR3 region, genomic DNA was isolated from the sorted cells. The immunoSEQ Assay was used for sequencing of TCRbeta CDR3 regions. TCRdb carries this immuneACCESS record with in-frame sequences only. Its versions omit some clonotypes, under half of them owing to an unresolved V gene in the studies checked, with the rest unexplained. Across this sample there are 60,000 to 80,000 clones, with 80% to 90% seen only once. Around 1.5% of the sample is in the top ten clones.

The data were taken from a study of OX40 agonist ivuxolimab in advanced cancers. Looking at the study overall: The costimulatory receptor OX40 (CD134) was targeted by ivuxolimab, a fully human IgG2 agonistic monoclonal antibody. Intravenous ivuxolimab was administered to patients every 2 weeks at six dose levels: 0.01, 0.1, 0.3, 1.5, 3 and 10 mg/kg. Of the roughly 51 dose-escalation patients, hepatocellular carcinoma was present in around 20, melanoma in roughly 15, renal cell carcinoma in 9 and head and neck cancer in 9. The dose-escalation cohort was about 87% male with a mean age of about 54 years, ranging from about 20 to 80. Prior anti-PD-1, anti-PD-L1 or anti-CTLA-4 therapy was permitted, and checkpoint inhibitors had been received by about 36% of dose-escalation patients. Partial responses occurred in three dose-escalation patients, of whom one had hepatocellular carcinoma and two had cutaneous melanoma. The point of sequencing TCRbeta in the periphery was to test whether ivuxolimab changed TCR sequence diversity and drove clonal T-cell expansion. The paper reports the monotherapy dose-escalation portion (N of about 50 patients) of the phase I ivuxolimab trial.

Patients with a history of autoimmune disease or receiving systemic immunosuppression were excluded from the trial. In every dose cohort, peripheral blood was drawn for TCR sequencing at baseline, cycle 4 day 1, and cycle 7 day 1. Samples came from an open-label, multicenter, first-in-human phase I dose-escalation trial of ivuxolimab. Adults with locally advanced or metastatic head and neck squamous cell, hepatocellular, melanoma or renal cell carcinoma were enrolled in the trial. CD4+ and CD8+ T cells were sorted separately from peripheral blood before TCR sequencing. General conclusions and limits of the study: Low levels of normalized T-cell clonal expansion were also seen in some nonresponding patients. Partial responders in the 0.1-3.0 mg/kg groups had among the lowest normalized peripheral clonal expansion, especially among CD8+ T cells. The antigen specificity of the clonally expanded peripheral T cells was not determined. At doses of 0.1 to 3.0 mg/kg, clonal expansion of both CD4+ and CD8+ T cells in blood was seen between baseline and week 6. After ivuxolimab, CD8+ T cells had more expanded clones than CD4+ T cells on average.

Rearrangement joined TRBV11-2 to TRBJ2-5; no confident D gene assignment can be made. The receptor's source is an adult with an advanced solid tumor such as melanoma, head and neck, liver or kidney cancer. This specimen consisted of CD4+ or CD8+ T cells sorted from blood, obtained in a trial of the OX40 agonist ivuxolimab. The CDR3 amino acid sequence is: CASSLGETQYF. The DNA sequence is TGTGCCAGCAGCTTAGGGGAGACCCAGTACTTC.